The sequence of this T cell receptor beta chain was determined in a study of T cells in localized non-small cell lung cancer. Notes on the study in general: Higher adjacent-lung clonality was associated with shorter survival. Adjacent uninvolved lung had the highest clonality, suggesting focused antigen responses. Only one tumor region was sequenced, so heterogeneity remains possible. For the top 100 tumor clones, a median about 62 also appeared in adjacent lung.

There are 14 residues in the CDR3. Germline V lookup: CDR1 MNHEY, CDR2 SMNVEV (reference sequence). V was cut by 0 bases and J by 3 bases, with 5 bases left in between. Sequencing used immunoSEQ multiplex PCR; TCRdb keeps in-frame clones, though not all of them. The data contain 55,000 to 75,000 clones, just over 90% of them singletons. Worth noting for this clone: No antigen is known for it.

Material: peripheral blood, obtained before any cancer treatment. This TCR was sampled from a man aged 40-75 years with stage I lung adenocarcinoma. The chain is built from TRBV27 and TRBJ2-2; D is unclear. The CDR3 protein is CASSLSLYTGELFF. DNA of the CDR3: TGTGCCAGCAGTTTATCGTTGTACACCGGGGAGCTGTTTTTT.